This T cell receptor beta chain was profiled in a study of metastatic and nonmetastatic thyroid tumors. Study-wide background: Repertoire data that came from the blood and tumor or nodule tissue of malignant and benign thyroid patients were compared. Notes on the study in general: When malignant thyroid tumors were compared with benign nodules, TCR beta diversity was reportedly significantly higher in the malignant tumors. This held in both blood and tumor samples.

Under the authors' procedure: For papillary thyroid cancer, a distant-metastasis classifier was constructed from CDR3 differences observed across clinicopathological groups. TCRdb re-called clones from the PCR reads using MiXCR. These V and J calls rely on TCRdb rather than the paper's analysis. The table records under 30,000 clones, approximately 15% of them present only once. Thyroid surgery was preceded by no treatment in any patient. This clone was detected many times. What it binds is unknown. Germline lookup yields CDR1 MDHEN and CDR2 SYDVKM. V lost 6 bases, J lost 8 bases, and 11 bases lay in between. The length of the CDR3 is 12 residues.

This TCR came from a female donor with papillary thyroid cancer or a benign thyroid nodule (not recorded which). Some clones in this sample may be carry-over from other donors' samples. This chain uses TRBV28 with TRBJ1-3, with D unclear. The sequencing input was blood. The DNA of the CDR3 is TGTGCCAGCAGCCAGTTGCGTTACACCATATATTTT. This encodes CASSQLRYTIYF.